The 5 T cell receptor beta chains listed next were all sequenced from one sample in a study of tumor-infiltrating lymphocytes in primary liver carcinoma (dated by TCRdb to between 2016 and 2019). Sequenced on an Illumina HiSeq 2500. TCRbeta-specific cDNA was reverse-transcribed from about 0.45 ug total RNA using a constant-region primer and ProtoScript II reverse transcriptase. Construction of the TCRbeta libraries relied on three nested rounds of multiplex PCR, following a slightly modified ARM-PCR procedure. Each of the first two PCR rounds ran for approximately 9 cycles using multiplex TRBV1-TRBV30 forward primers together with a Cbeta reverse primer. TCRdb applied fastp at Q25 and MiXCR to the public reads, then kept only in-frame beta chains. All rows with the same CDR3 protein become a single entry with the most common DNA and genes. The sample yields some 64,000 distinct CDR3 sequences; about two thirds were counted once. About 40% of the sample belongs to the ten largest clones.

Total RNA and DNA were co-extracted without cell sorting from approximately 20-30 mg of bulk tissue using the AllPrep DNA/RNA mini kit. The specimen was liver tumor tissue from sampling region 4. The cell subset or site tag for this specimen amounts to: tumor region T4, right-lateral pole. The receptors stem from a man aged 35-49 years with primary liver carcinoma and hepatitis B virus infection.

Concerning this clonotype: A single base separates this from a much larger clone, so it may be a read error. The V gene is TRBV4-3, the J gene TRBJ2-2; D unclear. This CDR3 contains 13 residues. Per germline, CDR1 LGHNA and CDR2 YSLEER. DNA for the CDR3: TGCCCCAGCAACCAAGATTGGTACGGGGAGCTGTTTTTT. Amino acids: CPSNQDWYGELFF.

To note about this clonotype: The junction does not match germline at one end; this may be a read error. The genes are TRBV6-5 and TRBJ2-2; TRBD2 is a possible D gene (5 bases). The germline gives CDR1 MNHEY, CDR2 SVGAGI. The CDR3 runs 12 residues. In DNA, the CDR3 is TGTGCCAGCAGTTCAGCCCTCGGGGAGCTGCCTTTT. Its protein is CASSSALGELPF.

Ten or more counts support this clonotype. CDR3 nucleotides: TGTGCCAGCAGTTACGGACTAGCAACCGAGCAGTACTTC. Translating it yields CASSYGLATEQYF. The chain is built from TRBV6-2 or TRBV6-3 and TRBJ2-7; 8 bases line up with TRBD2. Germline V gene data show CDR1 as MNHEY and CDR2 as SVGEGT. CDR3 length: 13 amino acids. The trim removed 2 bases at V and 6 bases at J, leaving 3 bases unmatched.

About this clonotype itself: Because it lacks the conserved phenylalanine or tryptophan at the end, this CDR3 is likely a read error. Because the CDR3's place on the DNA is in doubt, the DNA is left out and the CDR3 is given as listed by TCRdb. The chain is built from TRBV6-5 and TRBJ2-5; the table's D call TRBD1 went unverified against the DNA. Germline V lookup: CDR1 MNHEY, CDR2 SVGAGI. The CDR3 has 13 amino acids, counting both end residues. CDR3 loop: CASSYMGAMTQYL.

A remark on this clonotype: The junction shows a germline mismatch at one end, possibly a read error. This chain connects TRBV28 to TRBJ1-5; 8 bases match TRBD1. The V gene's germline CDR1 is MDHEN and CDR2 SYDVKM. The CDR3 extends over 15 amino acids. The chain's CDR3 is CARSTSDRENQPQHF. The DNA of the CDR3 is TGCGCCAGGAGCACCTCGGACAGGGAAAATCAGCCACAGCATTTT.